This T cell receptor (beta chain) was sequenced in a study of blood T cell repertoires in COVID-19. Study details: The samples span acute and convalescent COVID-19 from the United States, Italy and Spain.

Sequenced by immunoSEQ multiplex PCR; TCRdb stores in-frame clones only, minus some. In the table there are approximately 130,000 clones, around 87% of which are singletons. There are 15 residues in the CDR3. V dropped 6 bases and J dropped 3; count of bases not matched to a gene: 7. Germline-derived CDR1 and CDR2 are MNHEY and SVGAGI. Specimen: peripheral blood. This TCR derives from a man in his fifties or sixties with active COVID-19. V is TRBV6-5 and J is TRBJ2-3, with 9 bases aligning to TRBD1. The CDR3 sequence: CASRAGQGNTDTQYF. Written as DNA, the CDR3 is TGTGCCAGCAGGGCGGGACAGGGTAATACAGATACGCAGTATTTT.